One T cell receptor beta chain is described in this entry. Antigen: not known. The sample originates from a study of T cells in Graves' hyperthyroidism and ophthalmopathy. General study points: Ophthalmopathy was told apart from stable hyperthyroidism by a 13 V-J model. Onset of ophthalmopathy came a median roughly 6.4 months after the model predicted it.

Amplification targeted TCR beta CDR3 regions from RNA transcripts. HTBI primers were used for first-round RT-PCR of the TCR CDR3. TCRdb reanalysed the multiplex PCR reads using MiXCR and keeps one entry per CDR3 protein. The sample holds 75,000 to 100,000 distinct CDR3 sequences, 51% seen once. Trimming took off 6 bases at V and 2 bases at J, with 20 bases between the two ends. The CDR3 loop spans 16 amino acids. Germline V gives CDR1 SGHTA, CDR2 FQGNSA. In patients aged 18 to 65, hyperthyroidism was newly diagnosed, with duration under 2 months. The chain uses TRBV7-2 and TRBJ2-7, with D uncertain. The TCR sequence derives from a woman aged 40 to 50 with Graves' hyperthyroidism. The source material was blood. The CDR3 here is CASSLPQVSGTYEQYF. The CDR3 nucleotides read TGTGCCAGCAGTTTGCCTCAGGTTTCTGGAACCTACGAGCAGTACTTC. Looking up the rest from reference TRBV7-2 and TRBJ2-7 gives the full variable domain: GAGVSQSPSNKVTEKGKDVELRCDPISGHTALYWYRQSLGQGLEFLIYFQGNSAPDKSGLPSDRFSAERTGGSVSTLTIQRTQQEDSAVYLCASSLPQVSGTYEQYFGPGTRLTVT.